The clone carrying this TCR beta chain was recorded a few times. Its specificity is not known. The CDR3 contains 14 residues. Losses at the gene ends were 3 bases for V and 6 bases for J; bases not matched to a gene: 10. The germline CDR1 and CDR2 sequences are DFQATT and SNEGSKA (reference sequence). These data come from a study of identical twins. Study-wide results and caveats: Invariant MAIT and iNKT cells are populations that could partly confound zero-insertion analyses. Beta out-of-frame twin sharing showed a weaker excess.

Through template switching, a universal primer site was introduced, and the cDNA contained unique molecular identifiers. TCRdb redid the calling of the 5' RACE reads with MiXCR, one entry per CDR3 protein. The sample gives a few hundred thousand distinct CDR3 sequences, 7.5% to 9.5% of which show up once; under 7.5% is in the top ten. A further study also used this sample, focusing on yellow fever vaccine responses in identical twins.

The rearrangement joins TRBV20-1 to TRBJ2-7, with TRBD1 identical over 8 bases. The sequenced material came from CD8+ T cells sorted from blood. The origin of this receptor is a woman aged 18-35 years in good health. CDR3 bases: TGCAGTGCTAGGGTACAGGGGGAATTGGGCGAGCAGTACTTC. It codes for CSARVQGELGEQYF.